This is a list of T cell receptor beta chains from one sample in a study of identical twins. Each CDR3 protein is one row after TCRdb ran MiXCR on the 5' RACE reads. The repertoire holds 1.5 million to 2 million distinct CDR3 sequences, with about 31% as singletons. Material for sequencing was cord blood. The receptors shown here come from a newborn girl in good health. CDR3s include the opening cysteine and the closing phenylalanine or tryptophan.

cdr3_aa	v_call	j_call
CSARDTRNTEAFF	TRBV20-1	TRBJ1-1
CSARPRINYDYTF	TRBV20-1	TRBJ1-2
CASSQRDNPPLHF	TRBV5-1	TRBJ1-6
CSVMDRVGETQYF	TRBV20-1	TRBJ2-5
CASRRTSGGPETQYF	TRBV12-3/TRBV12-4	TRBJ2-5
CSARAPVGDGYTF	TRBV20-1	TRBJ1-2
CATSDLGQPNNEQFF	TRBV24-1	TRBJ2-1
CASSWRIFGGGTGELFF	TRBV5-1	TRBJ2-2
CASSHQGGLSGEDTQYF	TRBV9	TRBJ2-3
CAIKGSGANVLTF	TRBV10-3	TRBJ2-6
CSARDSAFSSGRRELFF	TRBV20-1	TRBJ2-2
CASSPDRTAGNTIYF	TRBV6-6	TRBJ1-3
CASSSQGTGTDTQYF	TRBV6-6	TRBJ2-3
CASSQVVGQGREKLFF	TRBV4-1	TRBJ1-4
CSGRQGYNEQFF	TRBV20-1	TRBJ2-1
CASSFEAPSRPQHF	TRBV6-2/TRBV6-3	TRBJ1-5
CASSLASGRTTGELFF	TRBV28	TRBJ2-2
CASSGTGAHNEQYF	TRBV12-3/TRBV12-4	TRBJ2-7
CSVWTSGIISEQYF	TRBV20-1	TRBJ2-7
CASASRLAGGNEQFF	TRBV4-1	TRBJ2-1
CAISEGPRETQYF	TRBV10-3	TRBJ2-5
CASSIRDRIYSGANVLTF	TRBV3-1	TRBJ2-6
CSAPCRTDTQYF	TRBV20-1	TRBJ2-3
CSANRGVQETQYF	TRBV20-1	TRBJ2-5
CASTLAASTDTQYF	TRBV12-3/TRBV12-4	TRBJ2-3
CSVLLGEQYF	TRBV29-1	TRBJ2-7
CSSEVGAGELFF	TRBV29-1	TRBJ2-2
CASSLDQWGNELFF	TRBV5-1	TRBJ2-2
CSASRDPSSYNEQFF	TRBV20-1	TRBJ2-1
CASSHSRTAIAKNIQYF	TRBV7-9	TRBJ2-4
CASSPKLQPQHF	TRBV12-3/TRBV12-4	TRBJ1-5
CASSPPRTANYGYTF	TRBV2	TRBJ1-2
CASSYRDRVTDTQYF	TRBV7-9	TRBJ2-3
CASSPVPGQGTDTQYF	TRBV18	TRBJ2-3
CASSLVGLDTQYF	TRBV7-2	TRBJ2-3
CASSTSTGASRKNIQYF	TRBV21-1	TRBJ2-4
CASWGTANYGYTF	TRBV6-1	TRBJ1-2
CASSLESLAGGEQFF	TRBV5-1	TRBJ2-1
CNNRGREQFF	TRBV29-1	TRBJ2-1
CASSLWSALTSTDTQYF	TRBV28	TRBJ2-3
CASSQVQGAEAFF	TRBV4-2	TRBJ1-1
CSARIREKNSPLHF	TRBV20-1	TRBJ1-6
CASSLAGTGSYF	TRBV5-1	TRBJ2-4
CSARGDSTYEQYF	TRBV20-1	TRBJ2-7
CASSEGQRADTQYF	TRBV5-4	TRBJ2-3
CASSPSGTGGYTF	TRBV11-2	TRBJ1-2
CASRLAGGSGANVLTF	TRBV5-6	TRBJ2-6
CASSQKRDYLPQFF	TRBV14	TRBJ2-1
CASSWDRYNEQYF	TRBV27	TRBJ2-7
CSALQGETDTQYF	TRBV20-1	TRBJ2-3
CSVSPSGTDTQYF	TRBV29-1	TRBJ2-3
CASSPSLASATGELFF	TRBV9	TRBJ2-2
CASSYGYQETQFF	TRBV6-2/TRBV6-3	.
CASRDEETQYF	TRBV28	TRBJ2-5
CASSNLRTSSNEQFF	TRBV28	TRBJ2-1